These 31 T cell receptor beta chains were sequenced from one sample in a study of T-cell memory formation after mild COVID-19. TCRdb independently ran MiXCR on the 5' RACE reads; one entry per CDR3 protein. The data show 190,000 or so distinct CDR3 sequences, 27% seen once. The sample was PBMCs or a T cell subset sorted from them (not recorded which). These receptors all stem from an adult woman who had mild COVID-19 (a few samples of this study predate the infection). Cell type and time point are not known.

This clonotype has more than one count but fewer than ten. The V call is TRBV20-1, the J call TRBJ2-7; D is uncertain. V lost 3 bases to trimming and J lost 4 bases, with 19 bases between them. Germline V gene data show CDR1 as DFQATT and CDR2 as SNEGSKA (reference sequence). The CDR3 sequence is 15 residues long. CDR3 nucleotide sequence: TGCAGTGCTAGTTTTAAGGGCAGATTATCATACGAGCAGTACTTC. Protein sequence: CSASFKGRLSYEQYF.

This clonotype was observed a few times. The CDR3 region is CATSSTGELFF. Here the CDR3 DNA reads TGTGCCACCAGCAGCACCGGGGAGCTGTTTTTT. The chain carries TRBV15 and TRBJ2-2; D gene ambiguous. Looked up from germline, CDR1 is LNHNV and CDR2 is YYDKDF (reference sequence). V lost 3 bases and J 4 bases, leaving 0 bases between the germline ends. The CDR3 is 11 residues long.

As DNA, the CDR3 is TGTGCCAGCAGCCCCAGCCGGGACAGGGCAAGCAATGAGCAGTTCTTC. Amino acid sequence: CASSPSRDRASNEQFF. The chain uses TRBV6-6 and TRBJ2-1; TRBD1 matches at 9 bases. J was trimmed by 6 bases and V by 6 bases; bases with no gene match: 12. Germline loops: CDR1 MNHNY, CDR2 SVGAGI (reference sequence). CDR3 length equals 16 residues.

The rearrangement links TRBV7-6 to TRBJ2-2; 8 positions agree with TRBD2. The germline V gene has CDR1 SGHVS and CDR2 FNYEAQ. The V segment lost 2 bases and the J segment 3 bases; nucleotides outside the gene matches: 2. The CDR3 loop spans 15 amino acids. CDR3 DNA sequence: TGTGCCAGCAGCTTAACCGGGGGGGACACCGGGGAGCTGTTTTTT. This gives the protein CASSLTGGDTGELFF. The full variable domain, in which reference TRBV7-6 and TRBJ2-2 provide the parts outside the CDR3, is GAGVSQSPRYKVTKRGQDVALRCDPISGHVSLYWYRQALGQGPEFLTYFNYEAQQDKSGLPNDRFSAERPEGSISTLTIQRTEQRDSAMYRCASSLTGGDTGELFFGEGSRLTVL.

This clonotype occurred once. The chain is built from TRBV12-3 or TRBV12-4 and TRBJ2-2, with D possibly TRBD1 on 5 matching bases. CDR3 length: 15 amino acids. Trimming cost V 1 base and J 2 bases, with 8 bases left between them. CDR3 sequence: CASSLGTQNTGELFF. CDR3 DNA sequence: TGTGCCAGCAGTTTAGGGACACAAAACACCGGGGAGCTGTTTTTT.

The chain is built from TRBV11-2 and TRBJ1-1; D is ambiguous. This CDR3 has 16 amino acids. The germline gives CDR1 SGHAT, CDR2 FQNNGV. V lost 2 bases and J lost 3, with 16 bases in between. CDR3 protein: CASSLSVSGADTEAFF. The CDR3 nucleotides read TGTGCCAGCAGCTTATCCGTCTCGGGTGCGGACACTGAAGCTTTCTTT.

The chain joins TRBV5-4 to TRBJ2-7, with TRBD1 matching over 8 bases. The germline CDR1 and CDR2 sequences are SGHNT and YYREEE (reference sequence). CDR3 length: 16 amino acids. With 1 base clipped from V and 5 bases from J, the junction kept 11 bases outside the gene matches. CDR3 sequence (DNA): TGTGCCAGCAGCTTGAGGGCAGGGGGCGCCGGGGACGAGCAGTACTTC. Residues: CASSLRAGGAGDEQYF.

The chain has TRBV7-2 and TRBJ2-3, with 7 bases that match TRBD2. Germline CDR1 reads SGHTA; CDR2 reads FQGNSA. J gave up 1 base and V 6 bases, and 4 bases lay outside the gene matches. This CDR3 contains 14 residues. CDR3 sequence reads: CASRLTSGTDTQYF. The DNA of the CDR3 is TGTGCCAGCAGACTAACTAGCGGCACAGATACGCAGTATTTT.

This rearrangement joins TRBV29-1 to TRBJ2-7, with D unresolved. V lost 6 bases and J 2 bases, leaving 11 bases between the germline ends. CDR3 size: 12 residues. Germline V gene lookup returns CDR1 SQVTM and CDR2 ANQGSEA. Here the CDR3 reads CSVADVTYEQYF. The DNA for the CDR3 is TGCAGCGTCGCGGATGTTACCTACGAGCAGTACTTC.

The chain couples TRBV7-9 to TRBJ1-2; unclear D gene. CDR1 and CDR2 (germline): SEHNR, FQNEAQ (reference sequence). There are 10 residues in the CDR3. V was trimmed by 2 bases and J by 7 bases, leaving 2 bases between them. The CDR3 spells CASSLSGYTF. The CDR3 bases are TGTGCCAGCAGCTTAAGTGGCTACACCTTC.

A few counts support this clonotype. The chain is built from TRBV28 and TRBJ2-5; 9 nucleotides match TRBD2. The CDR3 runs 15 residues. Germline V gene data show CDR1 as MDHEN and CDR2 as SYDVKM. The V and J ends lost 5 bases and 1 base, in that order; junction bases with no gene match: 5. The CDR3 spells CASSPLAGSQETQYF. Here the CDR3 DNA reads TGTGCCAGCAGTCCCCTAGCGGGGTCCCAAGAGACCCAGTACTTC.

This clonotype was observed a few times. This rearrangement joins TRBV7-2 to TRBJ2-3; 10 bases agree with TRBD2. The CDR3 totals 15 residues. V lost 3 bases and J lost 7; bases outside the gene matches: 7. Germline V lookup: CDR1 SGHTA, CDR2 FQGNSA. The CDR3 DNA reads as TGTGCCAGCAGCTTCAAGCGGGAGGGCCCTCATACGCAGTATTTT. Translation gives CASSFKREGPHTQYF.

The rearrangement links TRBV18 to TRBJ1-2; 9 positions agree with TRBD1. CDR1 and CDR2 from the germline V gene are KGHSH and LQKENI. V trimming: 2 bases; J trimming: 6 bases; junction bases outside the gene matches: 4. The CDR3 runs 14 residues. In DNA form, the CDR3 reads TGTGCCAGCTCACCAATACAGGGGGCTAATGGCTACACCTTC. As protein: CASSPIQGANGYTF.

J is TRBJ2-1 and V is TRBV20-1; D perhaps matches TRBD2 (6 bases). The CDR3 extends over 17 amino acids. Trimming removed 3 bases from V and 13 bases from J, with 31 bases in between. In germline, CDR1 is DFQATT, CDR2 SNEGSKA (reference sequence). In DNA, the CDR3 is TGCAGTGCTAGTGACTCCTGGTTCGGGAGTCCAAGGTGGGGCCAGTTCTTC. Translated, it gives CSASDSWFGSPRWGQFF.

The chain joins TRBV15 to TRBJ1-2; D remains ambiguous. The germline V gene has CDR1 LNHNV and CDR2 YYDKDF (reference sequence). V was clipped by 0 bases and J by 5 bases, with 10 bases between them. The CDR3 is 14 amino acids. In DNA, the CDR3 is TGTGCCACCAGCAGAGAAGGGCATGGGTATGGCTACACCTTC. Amino acids: CATSREGHGYGYTF.

This clonotype was observed a few times. The chain uses TRBV7-9 and TRBJ2-7; 7 positions agree with TRBD1. CDR3 length: 15 residues. J was trimmed by 5 bases and V by 0 bases; bases with no gene match: 7. CDR1 is SEHNR and CDR2 is FQNEAQ in the germline V gene (reference sequence). CDR3 coding DNA: TGTGCCAGCAGCTTAGCCAGTGCAGGGGGACACGAGCAGTACTTC. Its translation: CASSLASAGGHEQYF.

The chain carries TRBV11-1 and TRBJ2-1; the match to TRBD2 covers 12 bases. Germline V gives CDR1 SGHAT, CDR2 FQDESV (reference sequence). V lost 5 bases to trimming and J lost 9 bases; unmatched junction nucleotides: 17. CDR3 length: 18 amino acids. CDR3 nucleotide sequence: TGTGCCAGCAGCCCTCTAGCGGGAGGGTTCGGATTTGCCCCTGAGCAGTTCTTC. Protein sequence: CASSPLAGGFGFAPEQFF.

This chain uses TRBV19 with TRBJ2-1; D call uncertain. This CDR3 has 13 residues. V shed 3 bases and J shed 5 bases, with 8 bases lying between them. Germline CDR1 reads LNHDA; CDR2 reads SQIVND (reference sequence). Here the CDR3 reads CASSMTSDNEQFF. CDR3 nucleotides: TGTGCCAGTAGTATGACAAGCGACAATGAGCAGTTCTTC.

V usage is TRBV19 and J usage is TRBJ1-1; 7 bases are shared with TRBD1. CDR1 LNHDA and CDR2 SQIVND come from the germline V gene (reference sequence). The CDR3 is 13 residues long. Losses at the gene ends were 4 bases for V and 5 bases for J; bases not matched to a gene: 4. CDR3 DNA: TGTGCCAGTAGTACCCCAGGGGGGACTGAAGCTTTCTTT. Protein: CASSTPGGTEAFF.

This clonotype showed up just a few times. V usage is TRBV20-1 and J usage is TRBJ1-5; maybe TRBD1 (5 bases). V was cut by 4 bases and J by 6 bases, with 10 bases left in between. This CDR3 has 12 amino acids. CDR1 DFQATT and CDR2 SNEGSKA come from the germline V gene (reference sequence). In DNA form, the CDR3 reads TGCAGTGCTAAAGGGGTGGGTCAGCCCCAGCATTTT. Protein sequence: CSAKGVGQPQHF.

Only a few counts were recorded for this clonotype. The chain joins TRBV15 to TRBJ2-1; either TRBD1 or TRBD2 may fit D (5 bases each). The CDR3 runs 19 residues. V dropped 3 bases and J dropped 12 bases, with 33 bases sitting between them. Germline values: CDR1 LNHNV, CDR2 YYDKDF (reference sequence). DNA of the CDR3: TGTGCCACCAGCAGCCGAACCGGGACCACCACCTTTAGGCGGTCCGCGCAGTTCTTC. Translation: CATSSRTGTTTFRRSAQFF.

This clonotype was seen a handful of times. The V call is TRBV7-9, the J call TRBJ2-1, with D possibly called TRBD1 or TRBD2 (6 bases each). V lost 4 bases to trimming and J lost 7 bases, with 11 bases between them. The CDR3 loop spans 13 amino acids. Germline V gene sequence: CDR1 SEHNR, CDR2 FQNEAQ (reference sequence). The CDR3 is CASSWGAGNEQFF. CDR3 nucleotide sequence: TGTGCCAGCAGCTGGGGGGCAGGGAATGAGCAGTTCTTC.

This rearrangement joins TRBV25-1 to TRBJ2-7; D is uncertain. The CDR3 length is 15 residues. V was clipped by 4 bases and J by 1 base, with 14 bases between them. The germline V gene has CDR1 MGHDK and CDR2 SYGVNS. The CDR3 sequence: CASSAPEQRSYEQYF. The CDR3 DNA reads TGTGCCAGCAGTGCTCCGGAACAGAGATCCTACGAGCAGTACTTC.

This clonotype was recorded only once. The V and J genes are TRBV7-9 and TRBJ2-1; 9 bases line up with TRBD1. The J segment lost 4 bases and the V segment lost 0 bases, leaving 10 bases of the junction unmatched. The CDR3 runs to 18 residues. Germline values: CDR1 SEHNR, CDR2 FQNEAQ (reference sequence). The CDR3 reads CASSLAGDRGIYYNEQFF. The CDR3, as DNA: TGTGCCAGCAGCTTAGCAGGAGACAGGGGGATATATTACAATGAGCAGTTCTTC.

This clonotype occurred a few times. The chain is built from TRBV7-9 and TRBJ2-5, with TRBD1 matching 10 bases. Germline CDR1 and CDR2: SEHNR and FQNEAQ (reference sequence). V shed 5 bases and J 5 bases; nucleotides not matched to a gene: 8. This CDR3 is built from 15 residues. CDR3 bases: TGTGCCAGCAGCGCGGGGGACAGGGGATACGAGACCCAGTACTTC. Translated, it gives CASSAGDRGYETQYF.

This clonotype was detected a few times. The rearrangement joins TRBV12-3 or TRBV12-4 to TRBJ2-7; 10 bases map to TRBD2. The CDR3 is made up of 17 amino acids. The trim removed 0 bases at V and 0 bases at J, leaving 5 bases unmatched. CDR3 amino acids: CASSLATSGRTSYEQYF. In DNA, the CDR3 is TGTGCCAGCAGTTTAGCGACTAGCGGGCGAACCTCCTACGAGCAGTACTTC.

This clonotype was detected a few times. The rearrangement uses TRBV10-3 and TRBJ1-1; a weak D match, TRBD1 (5 bases). V lost 2 bases to trimming and J lost 10 bases, with 17 bases between them. Per the germline V gene, CDR1 is ENHRY and CDR2 is SYGVKD. CDR3 size: 14 residues. CDR3 in amino acids: CAISEHSGTRGAFF. DNA of the CDR3: TGTGCCATCAGTGAGCACTCCGGGACGAGGGGAGCTTTCTTT.

This clonotype was detected a few times. The rearrangement joins TRBV9 to TRBJ2-3, with D perhaps matching TRBD1 or TRBD2 (5 bases each). The CDR3 is made up of 12 amino acids. Per the germline V gene, CDR1 is SGDLS and CDR2 is YYNGEE. V lost 0 bases, J lost 10 bases, and 9 bases lay in between. CDR3 loop: CASSVELGAQYF. The CDR3 nucleotides read TGTGCCAGCAGCGTAGAACTAGGGGCGCAGTATTTT.

This clonotype was observed many times. The chain's CDR3 is CASSLAGPGQPQHF. Written as DNA, the CDR3 is TGCGCCAGCAGCTTGGCCGGTCCCGGTCAGCCCCAGCATTTT. The V gene is TRBV5-1, the J gene TRBJ1-5; D unclear. The CDR3 is made up of 14 amino acids. The V end lost 0 bases, the J end lost 6 bases, and 10 bases lay between the germline ends. Germline V gene lookup returns CDR1 SGHRS and CDR2 YFSETQ.

This clonotype was seen a handful of times. The rearrangement uses TRBV7-9 and TRBJ1-1; no clear D. The V and J ends lost 2 bases and 8 bases respectively, with 6 bases between them. This CDR3 is 11 amino acids long. Germline V gene lookup returns CDR1 SEHNR and CDR2 FQNEAQ (reference sequence). CDR3 region: CASSLTREAFF. The DNA of the CDR3 is TGTGCCAGCAGCTTAACGAGGGAAGCTTTCTTT.

The chain employs TRBV30 and TRBJ2-1, with unresolved D. There are 12 residues in the CDR3. Germline assignment: CDR1 GTSNPN and CDR2 SVGIG (reference sequence). V was shortened by 0 bases and J by 4 bases, with 4 bases between the two germline ends. As DNA, the CDR3 is TGTGCCTGGAGTGTATGGTACAATGAGCAGTTCTTC. The encoded protein is CAWSVWYNEQFF.